Listed below are T cell receptor beta chains from one sample, sequenced in a study of vaccination effects on CD4 cells after COVID-19. Their antigens are not known. Assay used: immunoSEQ multiplex PCR; TCRdb lists only in-frame clones, some missing. This table has 25,000 to 30,000 clones, about 69% appearing once. Source: CD4+ T cells from PBMCs cultured with HCoV-NL63 spike peptides, taken after COVID-19 vaccination. These receptors came from a human donor who received a COVID-19 vaccine. Each CDR3 is given with its conserved first and last residue. D genes are given only for firm matches. Some rows mark clone size as missing; the rest say once, few, many or name a class of expanded clone.

V gene,clone size,D gene,J gene,CDR3 DNA,CDR3 protein
TRBV6-1,-,TRBD1,TRBJ1-5,TGTGCCAGCAGTGAAGCGTTAACAGGGGGCAATCAGCCCCAGCATTTT,CASSEALTGGNQPQHF
TRBV27,-,TRBD2,TRBJ2-7,TGTGCCAGCAGTTTTGGTAGCGGGATTTCCATGGAGCAGTACTTC,CASSFGSGISMEQYF
TRBV11-3,-,-,TRBJ2-2,TGTGCCAGCAGCTTAGCACGGAACACCGGGGAGCTGTTTTTT,CASSLARNTGELFF
TRBV29-1,-,-,TRBJ1-1,TGCAGCGTCCATGGACAGCGGTGGAACACTGAAGCTTTCTTT,CSVHGQRWNTEAFF
TRBV30,few,TRBD1,TRBJ2-7,TGTGCCTGGAGCCGGGACAGGTCCTACGAGCAGTACTTC,CAWSRDRSYEQYF
TRBV7-2,large,-,TRBJ1-2,TGTGCCAGCAGCTTATACATGGACTATGGCTACACCTTC,CASSLYMDYGYTF
TRBV5-1,-,-,TRBJ1-2,TGCGCCAGCAGCTTGGGCGGAGTCGCGGACACCTTC,CASSLGGVADTF
TRBV12-3/TRBV12-4,-,-,TRBJ1-1,TGTGCCAGCAGTTTCACCTCTGACCGGGGAACTTTCTTT,CASSFTSDRGTFF
TRBV3-1/TRBV3-2,-,-,TRBJ1-2,TGTGCCAGCAGCCAAGGACGGATGAAAACCGGCTACACCTTC,CASSQGRMKTGYTF
TRBV21-1,-,-,TRBJ2-1,TGTGCCAGCAGCAAAAGCAGGGAGTTTACATACCCGGGACTAGCGGGAGTTACCTACAATGAGCAGTTCTTC,CASSKSREFTYPGLAGVTYNEQFF
TRBV5-3,-,TRBD1,TRBJ1-5,TGTGCCAGAAGCTTGCAGACAGGGGTTTTTTATAGGAGCAATCAGCCCCAGCATTTT,CARSLQTGVFYRSNQPQHF
TRBV3-1/TRBV3-2,-,-,TRBJ2-3,TGTGCCAGCAGTACTAGGGCAGATACGCAGTATTTT,CASSTRADTQYF
TRBV5-1,-,TRBD1,TRBJ1-1,TGCGCCAGCAGCTTGGGACAGGGGGCCACTGAAGCTTTCTTT,CASSLGQGATEAFF
TRBV12-5,-,TRBD2,TRBJ2-1,TGTGCTAGTGGCTATTTCGAAACCTGGGAGGGGCCTGGTGAGGATGAGCAGTTCTTC,CASGYFETWEGPGEDEQFF
TRBV25-1,-,TRBD2,TRBJ2-1,TGTGCCAGCAGTGCTTGGCGGGAGGGAGTCGACAATGAGCAGTTCTTC,CASSAWREGVDNEQFF
TRBV25-1,-,-,TRBJ2-2,TGTGCCAGCAGTGACACCACCGGGAGCCGAACCGGGGAGCTGTTTTTT,CASSDTTGSRTGELFF
TRBV4-1,-,-,TRBJ2-5,TGCGCCAGCAGCCAAGACGGGGGACCTCAAGAGACCCAGTACTTC,CASSQDGGPQETQYF
TRBV19,-,-,TRBJ1-1,TGTGCCAGTACCCCCACCCGGGCAGGATTGGTGAACACTGAAGCTTTCTTT,CASTPTRAGLVNTEAFF
TRBV24-1,-,-,TRBJ2-1,TGTGCCACCAGTGATTTAGGTCTCGGTAGCTCCTACAATGAGCAGTTCTTC,CATSDLGLGSSYNEQFF
TRBV4-1,-,-,TRBJ1-1,TGCGCCAGCAGCCATACCGGGACCGCTAAAGCCTCGAACACTGAAGCTTTCTTT,CASSHTGTAKASNTEAFF
TRBV2,-,-,TRBJ1-3,TGTGCCAGCAGTCGTTCGACAGCCTCCTCTGGAAACACCATATATTTT,CASSRSTASSGNTIYF
TRBV5-4,-,TRBD1,TRBJ2-5,TGTGCCAGCAGCTCCACAGGGGGCCAAGAGACCCAGTACTTC,CASSSTGGQETQYF
TRBV5-1,-,-,TRBJ2-3,TGCGCCAGCAGCCATATGGGGCCCACAGATACGCAGTATTTT,CASSHMGPTDTQYF
TRBV9,-,-,TRBJ2-1,TGTGCCAGCAGCAATCCCGGGGGTAATGAGCAGTTCTTC,CASSNPGGNEQFF
TRBV10-3,-,TRBD1,TRBJ1-1,TGTGCCATCAGTGACCGGGACAGGGGCACTGAAGCTTTCTTT,CAISDRDRGTEAFF
TRBV11-3,-,-,TRBJ2-7,TGTGCCAGCAGCTCTGCAGGCGAGCAGTACTTC,CASSSAGEQYF
TRBV30,-,TRBD2,TRBJ2-1,TGTGCCTGGAGTGTAGGCGGGGGGGCCTACAATGAGCAGTTCTTC,CAWSVGGGAYNEQFF
TRBV6-5,-,-,TRBJ1-1,TGTGCCAGCAGTTTCGGAGTATTAGGGTTGGAAGCTTTCTTT,CASSFGVLGLEAFF
TRBV7-8,-,TRBD2,TRBJ2-7,TGTGCCAGCAGCTTAGGCCCTAGCGGGAGGTTTTCAAGCTCCTACGAGCAGTACTTC,CASSLGPSGRFSSSYEQYF
TRBV29-1,-,-,TRBJ1-1,TGCAGCGTTCTGGACGACAGGCCGGAAAACACTGAAGCTTTCTTT,CSVLDDRPENTEAFF
TRBV5-6,-,TRBD1,TRBJ1-2,TGTGCCAGCAGCTTTGTAGACAGGGGTGTGTATGGCTACACCTTC,CASSFVDRGVYGYTF
TRBV5-4,few,TRBD1,TRBJ1-1,TGTGCCAGCAGCTGGGGACAGGGGGCTGAAGCTTTCTTT,CASSWGQGAEAFF
TRBV11-3,-,TRBD1,TRBJ2-1,TGTGCCAGCAGCGGGGGGGGACAGGGAATTTACAATGAGCAGTTCTTC,CASSGGGQGIYNEQFF
TRBV6-5,-,-,TRBJ1-2,TGTGCCAGCAGCGGGTGGAAGGGCTACACCTTC,CASSGWKGYTF
TRBV5-1,-,TRBD2,TRBJ2-3,TGCGCCAGCAGGGGTAGCGGGACTAGCACAGATACGCAGTATTTT,CASRGSGTSTDTQYF
TRBV20-1,-,TRBD1,TRBJ1-4,TGCAGTGCTAGTGGGGGCACAGGGGGCTCTTTCGAAAAACTGTTTTTT,CSASGGTGGSFEKLFF
TRBV6-6,-,-,TRBJ2-3,TGTGCCAGCAGTTCCTCCGGGACAAGCACAGATACGCAGTATTTT,CASSSSGTSTDTQYF
TRBV20-1,-,-,TRBJ2-7,TGCAGTGCTAGTTCCAGGGGGGACGAGCAGTACTTC,CSASSRGDEQYF
TRBV15,-,-,TRBJ1-6,TGTGCCACCAGCAGAGAAAACGGCCCGGGTCCCCTCCACTTT,CATSRENGPGPLHF
TRBV14,-,TRBD1,TRBJ2-1,TGTGCCAGCAGCCAAGGAGACAGGGGACCCTACAATGAGCAGTTCTTC,CASSQGDRGPYNEQFF
TRBV7-9,-,TRBD1,TRBJ2-1,TGTGCCAGCAGCTTGACCGGGACAGGGGTCAATGAGCAGTTCTTC,CASSLTGTGVNEQFF
TRBV10-1,-,TRBD2,TRBJ2-1,TGCGCCAGCAGTCCTAGCGGGTTTTCCTACAATGAGCAGTTCTTC,CASSPSGFSYNEQFF
TRBV6-1,-,-,TRBJ2-7,TGTGCCAGCAGTGAGGGAGAGAGTTCCTACGAGCAGTACTTC,CASSEGESSYEQYF
TRBV3-1/TRBV3-2,few,-,TRBJ2-7,TGTGCCAGCAGCCAAGACAGAACCTACGAGCAGTACTTC,CASSQDRTYEQYF
TRBV3-1/TRBV3-2,-,-,TRBJ1-5,TGTGCCAGCAGCCAAGCGGGGCACAATCAGCCCCAGCATTTT,CASSQAGHNQPQHF
TRBV13,-,-,TRBJ1-2,TGTGCCAGCAGAAGGGGCAGCAACTATGGCTACACCTTC,CASRRGSNYGYTF